One and the same sample provided the 16 T cell receptor beta chains below, sequenced in a study of T cells after yellow fever vaccination. TCRdb reanalysed the 5' RACE reads using MiXCR and keeps one entry per CDR3 protein. The sample has some 97,000 distinct CDR3 sequences, less than 6% seen once; the top ten hold 35% to 45%. The source was CD8+ T cells sorted from PBMCs, collected 10 days after the yellow fever booster vaccination. These receptors were collected from a man between 18 and 35 years old who received the YFV17D yellow fever vaccine.

This clonotype was detected only a few times. The V gene is TRBV7-9, the J gene TRBJ1-2; no definite D call. The CDR3 length is 14 residues. Germline V CDR1 and CDR2: SEHNR, FQNEAQ (reference sequence). Deletions cut 0 bases from V and 1 base from J, with 6 bases between. As DNA, the CDR3 is TGTGCCAGCAGCTTAGCGGCACTTAACTATGGCTACACCTTC. Amino acid sequence: CASSLAALNYGYTF.

This clonotype was counted at least ten times. The CDR3 loop reads CASSQQGSGANVLTF. The CDR3 DNA sequence: TGCGCCAGCAGCCAACAGGGCTCTGGGGCCAACGTCCTGACTTTC. The chain links TRBV4-3 to TRBJ2-6, with D possibly TRBD1 on 5 matching bases. The germline CDR1 and CDR2 sequences are LGHNA and YSLEER. This CDR3 contains 15 residues. Trimming left V 2 bases short and J 0 bases short, with 5 bases between.

There are a few counts of this clonotype. The germline gene is not matched at one end of the junction; a read error may be the cause. The chain has TRBV20-1 and TRBJ2-1; 7 bases align to TRBD1. The germline V gene has CDR1 DFQATT and CDR2 SNEGSKA (reference sequence). The CDR3 is 14 amino acids. The CDR3 loop reads CSARARGSYNEQFF. In DNA form, the CDR3 reads TGCAGTGCCAGAGCCAGGGGGTCCTACAATGAGCAGTTCTTC.

This chain links TRBV27 with TRBJ2-1, with 7 bases identical to TRBD2. The CDR3 is 16 amino acids. CDR1 is MNHEY and CDR2 is SMNVEV in the germline V gene (reference sequence). After removal of 4 bases from V and 0 bases from J, the junction contained 6 bases not matched to a gene. The chain's CDR3 is CASSWGSGDSYNEQFF. The CDR3 coding sequence is TGTGCCAGCAGTTGGGGGAGCGGGGACTCCTACAATGAGCAGTTCTTC.

The genes are TRBV2 and TRBJ2-7; 7 positions agree with TRBD2. Germline loops: CDR1 SNHLY, CDR2 FYNNEI. The V gene end was trimmed by 6 bases and the J gene end by 5 bases; junction bases not matched to a gene: 10. The CDR3 loop spans 14 amino acids. CDR3 sequence: CASSAGLVSHEQYV. The CDR3 bases are TGTGCCAGCAGCGCCGGACTAGTTAGCCACGAGCAGTACGTC.

With regard to this clonotype: A read error is possible here, since a much larger clone lies one base away. The chain carries TRBV5-1 and TRBJ2-7, with 7 bases fitting TRBD1. The germline V gene encodes CDR1 SGHRS and CDR2 YFSETQ. CDR3 length: 14 residues. Here the CDR3 DNA reads TGCGCCAGCAGCCCGAGACAGGGCTCCTCCGAGCAGTACTTC. Residues: CASSPRQGSSEQYF.

The gene calls are TRBV9 and TRBJ1-1; maybe TRBD1 (6 bases). The CDR3 sequence is 16 residues long. Per the germline V gene, CDR1 is SGDLS and CDR2 is YYNGEE. V was pared by 3 bases and J by 0 bases, with 15 bases between. The CDR3 nucleotides are TGTGCCAGCAGCGGGGGAGTGGGGGCTGTGAACACTGAAGCTTTCTTT. It is translated as CASSGGVGAVNTEAFF.

The chain recombines TRBV6-2 or TRBV6-3 with TRBJ2-5; TRBD2 matches 9 bases. Germline values: CDR1 MNHEY, CDR2 SVGEGT. Trimming took 4 bases from V and 2 from J; bases not matched to a gene: 11. The CDR3 is 17 amino acids. The DNA for the CDR3 is TGTGCCAGCAGTTCGATCGTGGCTAGCGGGGTTCAAGAGACCCAGTACTTC. It yields the protein CASSSIVASGVQETQYF.

The rearrangement joins TRBV7-6 to TRBJ2-1; 10 bases are a match to TRBD2. With 0 bases clipped from V and 9 bases from J, the junction kept 11 bases outside the gene matches. CDR3 length equals 17 residues. CDR1 and CDR2 from the germline V gene are SGHVS and FNYEAQ. The CDR3 loop is CASSLAPTVAGGSEQFF. The DNA for the CDR3 is TGTGCCAGCAGCTTAGCCCCCACCGTAGCGGGGGGCTCTGAGCAGTTCTTC.

This clonotype was counted between two and nine times. The chain has TRBV4-3 and TRBJ2-5, with 16 bases fitting TRBD2. Germline V gene sequence: CDR1 LGHNA, CDR2 YSLEER. J lost 4 bases, V lost 1 base, and 15 bases had no gene match. This CDR3 is built from 21 residues. CDR3 coding DNA: TGCGCCAGCAGCCAAGCGATTTACGGCGGGACTAGCGGGGGGGCCCTAGAGACCCAGTACTTC. Its protein product is CASSQAIYGGTSGGALETQYF.

This clonotype was recorded a few times. J is TRBJ2-1 and V is TRBV12-3 or TRBV12-4; D could derive from TRBD1 or TRBD2 (5 bases each). CDR3 length equals 14 residues. V gave up 3 bases and J gave up 4 bases, with 10 bases separating them. The CDR3 loop reads CASSLGTVYNEQFF. The CDR3 DNA reads TGTGCCAGCAGTTTGGGGACGGTTTACAATGAGCAGTTCTTC.

This clonotype has a single count. This chain joins TRBV11-2 and TRBJ2-3, with 12 bases that match TRBD2. CDR1 is SGHAT and CDR2 is FQNNGV in the germline V gene. The CDR3 spans 16 residues. V was clipped by 5 bases and J by 10 bases; unmatched bases: 13. The CDR3 loop is CASSQGRLAGAGAQYF. CDR3 nucleotide sequence: TGTGCCAGCAGCCAGGGGCGACTAGCGGGGGCTGGGGCGCAGTATTTT. Full variable domain (outside the CDR3, taken from reference TRBV11-2 and TRBJ2-3): EAGVAQSPRYKIIEKRQSVAFWCNPISGHATLYWYQQILGQGPKLLIQFQNNGVVDDSQLPKDRFSAERLKGVDSTLKIQPAKLEDSAVYLCASSQGRLAGAGAQYFGPGTRLTVL.

This clonotype was counted between two and nine times. V usage is TRBV6-1 and J usage is TRBJ1-5; D uncertain. The germline V gene encodes CDR1 MNHNS and CDR2 SASEGT. This CDR3 contains 15 residues. Between the trimmed V and J ends, which lost 2 bases and 1 base, there was a span of 9 bases. As DNA, the CDR3 is TGTGCCAGCAGTGAAAAGTGGGGAAGCAATCAGCCCCAGCATTTT. It specifies CASSEKWGSNQPQHF.

This clonotype was seen more than once but under ten times. The V call is TRBV7-9, the J call TRBJ2-4, with 7 positions matching TRBD1. The J segment lost 0 bases and the V segment lost 0 bases, leaving 5 bases of the junction unmatched. The CDR3 runs 17 residues. Germline loops: CDR1 SEHNR, CDR2 FQNEAQ (reference sequence). The CDR3 here is CASSLAAQGVAKNIQYF. The CDR3 bases are TGTGCCAGCAGCTTAGCCGCGCAGGGGGTAGCCAAAAACATTCAGTACTTC.

The table lists this clonotype with a few counts. The V gene is TRBV4-1, the J gene TRBJ2-3; 11 bases agree with TRBD2. The CDR3 is 18 amino acids. Germline lookup yields CDR1 MGHRA and CDR2 YSYEKL. The V segment lost 1 base and the J segment 1 base; nucleotides outside the gene matches: 7. CDR3 nucleotide sequence: TGCGCCAGCAGCCAAGTTCTAGCGGGGGGCCCGGGCACAGATACGCAGTATTTT. Amino acids: CASSQVLAGGPGTDTQYF.

There are a few counts of this clonotype. V is TRBV9 and J is TRBJ2-5; tentatively, D is TRBD2 (6 bases). The CDR3 length is 16 residues. Germline CDR1 reads SGDLS; CDR2 reads YYNGEE. Trimming took off 4 bases at V and 2 bases at J, with 18 bases between the two ends. This CDR3 reads CASSRRDWGKQETQYF. The CDR3 nucleotides read TGTGCCAGCAGCCGCCGGGACTGGGGAAAACAAGAGACCCAGTACTTC.